This T cell receptor (beta chain) came from a study of graft-versus-host responses after intestinal transplantation. Whole-study results and caveats: GvH clones were identified in recipient marrow, with some first appearing in ileum or blood.

CDR1 and CDR2 (germline): MDHEN, SYDVKM. This CDR3 region has 12 residues. V dropped 2 bases and J dropped 3 bases, with 4 bases sitting between them. About this clone: The antigen is not known.

Profiled with immunoSEQ multiplex PCR; TCRdb holds only in-frame clones, not every one. This table has tens of thousands of clones, 75% to 90% appearing once. The sample consisted of unstimulated CD4+ T cells sorted from spleen or lymph node cells, taken before intestinal transplant. This sequence was found in a human donor who received an intestinal transplant. The genes are TRBV28 and TRBJ1-1; D remains unclear. The CDR3 sequence: CASSLIYTEAFF. Here the CDR3 DNA reads TGTGCCAGCAGTTTAATCTACACTGAAGCTTTCTTT.